Given below is one T cell receptor (beta chain) in context. CDR3 size: 14 residues. In germline, CDR1 is MDHEN, CDR2 SYDVKM. V lost 2 bases to trimming and J lost 2 bases, with 7 bases between them. Original methodology: Reference gene primers were amplified, and this amplification served to estimate nucleated cell counts. The data were produced by immunoSEQ multiplex PCR, yet TCRdb's version contains in-frame clones alone and is incomplete. The V and J calls and clone size were taken over from that table, and D and trimming were inferred from the DNA. The sample shows around 37,000 clones, almost 90% of them seen only once. The data belong to a study of blood T cell repertoires in COVID-19. Across the whole study: Acute-phase and convalescent COVID-19 samples originated in the United States, Italy and Spain.

This TCR was recovered from a man between 60 and 75 years old with active or convalescent COVID-19. The genes are TRBV28 and TRBJ2-1, with a tentative D call TRBD2 (5 bases). Sequencing was carried out using peripheral blood. The CDR3 loop reads CASSLGGPYNEQFF. CDR3 sequence (DNA): TGTGCCAGCAGTTTAGGCGGGCCCTACAATGAGCAGTTCTTC.